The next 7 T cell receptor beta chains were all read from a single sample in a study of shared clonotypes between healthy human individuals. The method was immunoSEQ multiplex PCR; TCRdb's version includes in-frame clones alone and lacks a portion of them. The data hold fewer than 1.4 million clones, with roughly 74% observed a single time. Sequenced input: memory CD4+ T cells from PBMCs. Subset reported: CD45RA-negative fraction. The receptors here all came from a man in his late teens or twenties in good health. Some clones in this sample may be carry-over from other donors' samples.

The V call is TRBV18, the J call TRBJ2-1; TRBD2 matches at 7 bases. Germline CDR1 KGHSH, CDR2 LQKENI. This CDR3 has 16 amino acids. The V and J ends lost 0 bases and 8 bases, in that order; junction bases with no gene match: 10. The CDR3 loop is CASSPPGGASGDEQFF. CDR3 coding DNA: TGTGCCAGCTCACCACCGGGGGGTGCTAGCGGCGATGAGCAGTTCTTC.

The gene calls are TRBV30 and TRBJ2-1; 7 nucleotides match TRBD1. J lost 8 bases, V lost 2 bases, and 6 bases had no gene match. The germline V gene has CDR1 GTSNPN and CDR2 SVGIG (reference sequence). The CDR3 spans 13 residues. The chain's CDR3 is CAWSLKGGDEQFF. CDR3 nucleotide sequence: TGTGCCTGGAGTTTGAAAGGGGGCGATGAGCAGTTCTTC. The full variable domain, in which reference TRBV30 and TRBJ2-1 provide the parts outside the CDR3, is SQTIHQWPATLVQPVGSPLSLECTVEGTSNPNLYWYRQAAGRGLQLLFYSVGIGQISSEVPQNLSASRPQDRQFILSSKKLLLSDSGFYLCAWSLKGGDEQFFGPGTRLTVL.

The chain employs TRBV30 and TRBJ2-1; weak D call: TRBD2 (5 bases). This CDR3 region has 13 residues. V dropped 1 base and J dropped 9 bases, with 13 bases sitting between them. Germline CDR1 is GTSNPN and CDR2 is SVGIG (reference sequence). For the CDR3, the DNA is TGTGCCTGGAGTGGAGGGCTAGCAGTTGAGCAGTTCTTC. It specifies CAWSGGLAVEQFF. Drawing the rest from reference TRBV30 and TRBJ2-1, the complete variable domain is SQTIHQWPATLVQPVGSPLSLECTVEGTSNPNLYWYRQAAGRGLQLLFYSVGIGQISSEVPQNLSASRPQDRQFILSSKKLLLSDSGFYLCAWSGGLAVEQFFGPGTRLTVL.

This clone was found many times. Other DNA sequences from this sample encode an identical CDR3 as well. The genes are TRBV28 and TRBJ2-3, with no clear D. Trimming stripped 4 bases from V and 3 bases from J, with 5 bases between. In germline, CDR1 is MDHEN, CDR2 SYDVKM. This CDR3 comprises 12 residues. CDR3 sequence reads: CASSSQTDTQYF. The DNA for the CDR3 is TGTGCCAGCAGTTCACAGACAGATACGCAGTATTTT.

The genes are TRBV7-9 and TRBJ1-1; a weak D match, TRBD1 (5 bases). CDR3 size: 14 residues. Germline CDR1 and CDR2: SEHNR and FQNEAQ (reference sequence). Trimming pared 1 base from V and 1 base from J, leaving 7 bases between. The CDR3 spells CASSLGGRNTEAFF. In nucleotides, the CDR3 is TGTGCCAGCAGCTTAGGGGGGAGGAACACTGAAGCTTTCTTT.

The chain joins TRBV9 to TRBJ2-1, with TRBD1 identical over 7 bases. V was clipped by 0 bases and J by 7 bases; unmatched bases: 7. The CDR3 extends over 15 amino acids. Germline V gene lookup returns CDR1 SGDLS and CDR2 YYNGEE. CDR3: CASSVVGGARNEQFF. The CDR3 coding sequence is TGTGCCAGCAGCGTAGTAGGGGGCGCCCGGAATGAGCAGTTCTTC.

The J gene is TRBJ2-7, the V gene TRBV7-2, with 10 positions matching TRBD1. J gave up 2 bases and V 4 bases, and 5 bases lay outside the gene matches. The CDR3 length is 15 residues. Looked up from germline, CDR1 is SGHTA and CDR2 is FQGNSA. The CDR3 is CASSSAGTGAYEQYF. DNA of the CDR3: TGTGCCAGCAGCTCCGCCGGGACAGGGGCCTACGAGCAGTACTTC.